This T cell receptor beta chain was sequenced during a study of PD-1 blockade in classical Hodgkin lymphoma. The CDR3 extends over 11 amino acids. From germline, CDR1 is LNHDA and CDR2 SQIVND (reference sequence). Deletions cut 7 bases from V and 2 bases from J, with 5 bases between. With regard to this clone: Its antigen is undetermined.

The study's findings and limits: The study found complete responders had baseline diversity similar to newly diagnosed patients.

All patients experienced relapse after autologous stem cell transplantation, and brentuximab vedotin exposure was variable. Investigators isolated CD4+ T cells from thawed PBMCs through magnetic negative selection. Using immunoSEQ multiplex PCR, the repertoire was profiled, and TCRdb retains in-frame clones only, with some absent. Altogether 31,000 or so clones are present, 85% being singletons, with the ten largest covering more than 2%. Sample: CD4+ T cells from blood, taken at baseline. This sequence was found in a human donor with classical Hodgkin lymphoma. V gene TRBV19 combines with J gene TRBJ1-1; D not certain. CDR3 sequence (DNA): TGTGCCAGTATTCGAAACACTGAAGCTTTCTTT. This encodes CASIRNTEAFF.